The T cell receptor beta chain described here comes from a study of cytomegalovirus exposure and HLA in healthy donors. CDR1 and CDR2 (germline): SGHNT, YYREEE (reference sequence). Trimming removed 2 bases from V and 5 bases from J, with 13 bases in between. The CDR3 is made up of 14 amino acids. Primers included in the PCR were 60 Vbeta and 13 Jbeta primers. Measured with immunoSEQ multiplex PCR; TCRdb has only the in-frame clones, and not every one. This table has about 200,000 clones, roughly 80% appearing once. The gene calls are TRBV5-4 and TRBJ1-1, with D uncertain. Sequencing was carried out using PBMCs. The clonotype was recovered from a woman in her 30s in good health and CMV-seronegative. CDR3 loop: CASSLRGLGTEAFF. CDR3 bases: TGTGCCAGCAGCTTAAGAGGGTTAGGGACTGAAGCTTTCTTT.